This T cell receptor beta chain was documented in a study of blood T cell repertoires in COVID-19. Generated by immunoSEQ multiplex PCR, the TCRdb table keeps only in-frame clones and is missing some. The table shows some 130,000 clones, with around 89% occurring only once. Trimming removed 6 bases from V and 8 bases from J; junction bases left unmatched: 9. CDR1 is MDHEN and CDR2 is SYDVKM in the germline V gene. This CDR3 has 14 amino acids. Sequencing used peripheral blood. The receptor was isolated from a man aged 45-60 years with active or convalescent COVID-19. The rearrangement joins TRBV28 to TRBJ2-3, with 9 bases identical to TRBD2. For the CDR3, the DNA is TGTGCCAGCAGAGTAAGCGGGGGGACTGGTACGCAGTATTTT. It translates to CASRVSGGTGTQYF.